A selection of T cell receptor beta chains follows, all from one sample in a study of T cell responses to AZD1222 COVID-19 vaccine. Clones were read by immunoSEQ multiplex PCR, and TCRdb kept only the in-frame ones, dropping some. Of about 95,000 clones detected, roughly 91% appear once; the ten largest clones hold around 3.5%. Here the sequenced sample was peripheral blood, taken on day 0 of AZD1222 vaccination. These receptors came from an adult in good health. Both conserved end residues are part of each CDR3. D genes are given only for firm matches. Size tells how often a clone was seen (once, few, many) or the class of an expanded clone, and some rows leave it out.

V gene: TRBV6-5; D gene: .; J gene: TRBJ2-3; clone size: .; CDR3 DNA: TGTGCCAGCAGTTCGTATGGGGGGGCCCAAGTAGATACGCAGTATTTT; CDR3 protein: CASSSYGGAQVDTQYF
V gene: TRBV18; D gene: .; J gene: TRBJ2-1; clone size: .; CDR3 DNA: TGTGCCAGCTCACCAGGACGCCGAGATGAGCAGTTCTTC; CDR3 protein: CASSPGRRDEQFF
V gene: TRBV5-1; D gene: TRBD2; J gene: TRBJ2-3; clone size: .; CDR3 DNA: TGCGCCAGCACACAGACTAGCGGGGGGTTTAGGGGTACGCAGTATTTT; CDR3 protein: CASTQTSGGFRGTQYF
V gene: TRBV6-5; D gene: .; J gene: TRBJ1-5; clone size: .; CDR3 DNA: TGTGCCAGCACCCAAGGGGTGAATCAGCCCCAGCATTTT; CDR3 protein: CASTQGVNQPQHF
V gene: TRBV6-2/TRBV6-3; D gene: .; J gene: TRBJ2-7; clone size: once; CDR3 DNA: TGTGCCAGCAGTTACCCGCCGGCCACCTACGAGCAGTACTTC; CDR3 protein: CASSYPPATYEQYF
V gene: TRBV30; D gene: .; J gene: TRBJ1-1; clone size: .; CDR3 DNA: TGTGCCTGGAGTGTACAGCAGAACACTGAAGCTTTCTTT; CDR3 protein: CAWSVQQNTEAFF
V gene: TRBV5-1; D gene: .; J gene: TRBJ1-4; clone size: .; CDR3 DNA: TGCGCCAGCAGCTTGGCCACAGCAACTAATGAAAAACTGTTTTTT; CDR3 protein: CASSLATATNEKLFF
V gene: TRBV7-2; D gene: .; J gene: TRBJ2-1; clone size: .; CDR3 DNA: TGTGCCAGCAGCCTAGATAGCGGTAACTACAATGAGCAGTTCTTC; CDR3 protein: CASSLDSGNYNEQFF
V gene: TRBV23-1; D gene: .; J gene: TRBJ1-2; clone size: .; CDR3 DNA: TGCGCCAGCAGTCAATCTACGGGGGGGCGTTATTATGGCTACACCTTC; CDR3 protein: CASSQSTGGRYYGYTF
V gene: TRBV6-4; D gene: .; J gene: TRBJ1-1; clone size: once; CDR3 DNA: TGTGCCAGCGGCCAACGGGGGAACACTGAAGCTTTCTTT; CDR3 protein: CASGQRGNTEAFF
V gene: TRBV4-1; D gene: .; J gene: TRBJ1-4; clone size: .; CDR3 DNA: TGCGCCAGCAGCCAAGAGGGCCTGGTTGAAAAACTGTTTTTT; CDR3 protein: CASSQEGLVEKLFF
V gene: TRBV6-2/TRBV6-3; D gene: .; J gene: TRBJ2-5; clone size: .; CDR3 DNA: TGTGCCAGCAGTGTGGGGGAATGGGAGACCCAGTACTTC; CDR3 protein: CASSVGEWETQYF
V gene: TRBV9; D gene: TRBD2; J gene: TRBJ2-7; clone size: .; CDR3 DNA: TGTGCCAGCAGCCCCAACCTTCCCCAAGCTAGCGGGGGTACCTACGAGCAGTACTTC; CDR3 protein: CASSPNLPQASGGTYEQYF
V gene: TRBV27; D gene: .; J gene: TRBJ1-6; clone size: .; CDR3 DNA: TGTGCCAGCAGTTCACCCCCAGGGGTCGGTTCGCCCCTCCACTTT; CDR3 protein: CASSSPPGVGSPLHF
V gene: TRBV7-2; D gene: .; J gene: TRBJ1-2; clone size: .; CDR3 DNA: TGTGCCAGCAGCTTAGGGAGCAGTCGCGGCTACACCTTC; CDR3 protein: CASSLGSSRGYTF
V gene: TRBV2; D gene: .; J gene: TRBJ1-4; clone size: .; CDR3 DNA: TGTGCCAGCAGAGTGTACCTGGATGAAAAACTGTTTTTT; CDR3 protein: CASRVYLDEKLFF
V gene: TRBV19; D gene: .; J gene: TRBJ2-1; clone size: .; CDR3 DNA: TGTGCCAGTAGTGTTAACAGGGAGGATGAGCAGTTCTTC; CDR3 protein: CASSVNREDEQFF
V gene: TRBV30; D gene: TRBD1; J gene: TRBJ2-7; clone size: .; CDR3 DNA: TGTGCCGGGGACAGGGACTCCTACGAGCAGTACTTC; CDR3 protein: CAGDRDSYEQYF
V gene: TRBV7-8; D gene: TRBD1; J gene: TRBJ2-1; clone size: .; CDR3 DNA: TGTGCCAGCAGCTTACCCGGGACAGTCTACAATGAGCAGTTCTTC; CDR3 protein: CASSLPGTVYNEQFF
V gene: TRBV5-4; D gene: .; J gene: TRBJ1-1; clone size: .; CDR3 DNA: TGTGCCAGCAGCTTGGACGGGGCGACTTTGAACACTGAAGCTTTCTTT; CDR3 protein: CASSLDGATLNTEAFF
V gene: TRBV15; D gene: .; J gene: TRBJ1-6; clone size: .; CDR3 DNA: TGTGCCACCAGCAGAGGCGACTCCTATAATTCACCCCTCCACTTT; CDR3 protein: CATSRGDSYNSPLHF
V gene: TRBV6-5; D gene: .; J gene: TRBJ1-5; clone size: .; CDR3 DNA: TGTGCCAGCAGTTACTATAGCAATCAGCCCCAGCATTTT; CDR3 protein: CASSYYSNQPQHF
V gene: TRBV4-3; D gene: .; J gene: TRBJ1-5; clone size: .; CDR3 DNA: TGCGCCAGCAGCCAAGATCCCCAGGGCAATCAGCCCCAGCATTTT; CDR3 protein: CASSQDPQGNQPQHF
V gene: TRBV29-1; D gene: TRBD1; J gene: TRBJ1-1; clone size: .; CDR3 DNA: TGCAGCGTTGAGGACAGGGTGGCTTTCTTT; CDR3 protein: CSVEDRVAFF
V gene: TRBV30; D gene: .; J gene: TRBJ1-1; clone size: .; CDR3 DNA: TGTGCCTGGAATCGTCGAGGGGATCAAACTGAAGCTTTCTTT; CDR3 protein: CAWNRRGDQTEAFF
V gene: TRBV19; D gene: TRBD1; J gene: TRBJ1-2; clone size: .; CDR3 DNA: TGTGCCAGCAAAACTCTGACAGGGAATGGCTATGGCTACACCTTC; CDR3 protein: CASKTLTGNGYGYTF
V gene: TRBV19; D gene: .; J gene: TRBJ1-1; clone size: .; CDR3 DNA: TGTGCCAGTAGTATCGAATTAAGGGGGACGGCTTTCTTT; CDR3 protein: CASSIELRGTAFF
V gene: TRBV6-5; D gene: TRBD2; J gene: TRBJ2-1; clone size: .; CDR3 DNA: TGTGCCAGCAGTTACCAAAGGACTAGCTATGAGCAGTTCTTC; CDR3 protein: CASSYQRTSYEQFF
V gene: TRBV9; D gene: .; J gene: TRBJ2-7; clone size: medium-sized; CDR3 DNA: TGTGCCAGCAGCGCTACGGCCTCAGGGGACGAGCAGTACTTC; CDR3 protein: CASSATASGDEQYF
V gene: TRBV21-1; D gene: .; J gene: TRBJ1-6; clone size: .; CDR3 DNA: TGTGCCAGCAGGACAGGACGAGGTTCACCCCTCCACTTT; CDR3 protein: CASRTGRGSPLHF
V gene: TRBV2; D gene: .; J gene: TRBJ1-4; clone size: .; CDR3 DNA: TGTGCCAGCAGTGAACACAGGTTGGTGTTTTTT; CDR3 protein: CASSEHRLVFF
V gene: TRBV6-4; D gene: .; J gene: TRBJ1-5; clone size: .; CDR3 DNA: TGTGCCAGTTTGACGGGACAGCCCCAGCATTTT; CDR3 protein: CASLTGQPQHF
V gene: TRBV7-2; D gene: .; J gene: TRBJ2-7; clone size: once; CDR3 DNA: TGTGCCAGCAGCTTGACCCTTTACGAGCAGTACTTC; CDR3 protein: CASSLTLYEQYF
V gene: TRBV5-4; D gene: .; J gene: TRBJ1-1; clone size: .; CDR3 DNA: TGTGCCAGCAGCTCCTACGACGGGCGAGGTGGTGAGGCTTTCTTT; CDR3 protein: CASSSYDGRGGEAFF
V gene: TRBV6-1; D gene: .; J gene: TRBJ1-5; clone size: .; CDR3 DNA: TGTGCCAGCAGTGAGGGGGGGGTTGGCAATCAGCCCCAGCATTTT; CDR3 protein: CASSEGGVGNQPQHF
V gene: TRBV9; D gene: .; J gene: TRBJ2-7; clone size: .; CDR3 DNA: TGTGCCAGCAGCGTAGATGAGGGCGAGCAGTACTTC; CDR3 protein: CASSVDEGEQYF
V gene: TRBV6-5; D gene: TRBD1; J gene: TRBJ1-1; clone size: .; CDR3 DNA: TGTGCCACTCACAGGGGGGCCGAAGCTTTCTTT; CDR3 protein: CATHRGAEAFF
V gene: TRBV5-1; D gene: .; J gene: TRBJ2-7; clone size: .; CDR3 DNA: TGCGCCAGCAGCTTGGCCGCCTCCTACGAGCAGTACTTC; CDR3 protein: CASSLAASYEQYF
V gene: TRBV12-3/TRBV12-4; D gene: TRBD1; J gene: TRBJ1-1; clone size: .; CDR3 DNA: TGTGCCAGCAGTTTACAGGGGGCGGAAGCTTTCTTT; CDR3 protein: CASSLQGAEAFF
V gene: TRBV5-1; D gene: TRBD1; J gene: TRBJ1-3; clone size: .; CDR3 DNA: TGCGCCAGCAGCCCTGGACAGGGGGGGTACACCATATATTTT; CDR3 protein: CASSPGQGGYTIYF
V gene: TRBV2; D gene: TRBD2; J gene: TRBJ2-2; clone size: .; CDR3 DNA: TGTGCCAGCAGTGAAAGGGCTAGCGGGAGAACTTACACCGGGGAGCTGTTTTTT; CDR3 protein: CASSERASGRTYTGELFF
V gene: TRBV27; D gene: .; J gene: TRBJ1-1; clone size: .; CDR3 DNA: TGTGCCAGCAGTTCCCCCCCGCAAGTTAACACTGAAGCTTTCTTT; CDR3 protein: CASSSPPQVNTEAFF
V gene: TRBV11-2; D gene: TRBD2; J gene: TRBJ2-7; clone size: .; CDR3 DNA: TGTGCCAGCAGCTCTTTAGCGGGGGGCCTGAACGAGCAGTACTTC; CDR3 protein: CASSSLAGGLNEQYF
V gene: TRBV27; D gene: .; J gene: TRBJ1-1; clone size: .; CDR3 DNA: TGTGCCAGCAGTTTATCAGGGGGAACTGAAGCTTTCTTT; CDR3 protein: CASSLSGGTEAFF
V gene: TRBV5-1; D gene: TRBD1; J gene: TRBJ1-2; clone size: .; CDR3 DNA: TGCGCCAGCAGCTTGGAGGGACAGGGGGGCTACACCTTC; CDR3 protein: CASSLEGQGGYTF
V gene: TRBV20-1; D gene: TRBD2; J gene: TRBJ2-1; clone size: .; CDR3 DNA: TGCAGTGCTAGTCGACAACTTAGCGGGGCTAGGAATGAGCAGTTCTTC; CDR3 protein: CSASRQLSGARNEQFF